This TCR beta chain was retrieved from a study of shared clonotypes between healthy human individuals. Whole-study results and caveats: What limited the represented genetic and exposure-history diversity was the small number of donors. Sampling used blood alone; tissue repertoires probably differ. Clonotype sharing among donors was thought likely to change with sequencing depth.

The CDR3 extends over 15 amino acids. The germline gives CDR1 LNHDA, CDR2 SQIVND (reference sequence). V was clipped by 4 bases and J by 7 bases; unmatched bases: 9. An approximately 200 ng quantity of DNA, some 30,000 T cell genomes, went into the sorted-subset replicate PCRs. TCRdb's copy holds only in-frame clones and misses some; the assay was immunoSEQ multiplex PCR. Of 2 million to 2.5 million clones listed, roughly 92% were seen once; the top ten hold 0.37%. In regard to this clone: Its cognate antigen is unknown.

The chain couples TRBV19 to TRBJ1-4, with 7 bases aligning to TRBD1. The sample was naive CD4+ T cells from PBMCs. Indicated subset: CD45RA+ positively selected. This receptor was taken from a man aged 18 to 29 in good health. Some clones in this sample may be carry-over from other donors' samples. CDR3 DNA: TGTGCCAGTAGTACTTCGACAGGGAACGGTGAAAAACTGTTTTTT. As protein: CASSTSTGNGEKLFF.